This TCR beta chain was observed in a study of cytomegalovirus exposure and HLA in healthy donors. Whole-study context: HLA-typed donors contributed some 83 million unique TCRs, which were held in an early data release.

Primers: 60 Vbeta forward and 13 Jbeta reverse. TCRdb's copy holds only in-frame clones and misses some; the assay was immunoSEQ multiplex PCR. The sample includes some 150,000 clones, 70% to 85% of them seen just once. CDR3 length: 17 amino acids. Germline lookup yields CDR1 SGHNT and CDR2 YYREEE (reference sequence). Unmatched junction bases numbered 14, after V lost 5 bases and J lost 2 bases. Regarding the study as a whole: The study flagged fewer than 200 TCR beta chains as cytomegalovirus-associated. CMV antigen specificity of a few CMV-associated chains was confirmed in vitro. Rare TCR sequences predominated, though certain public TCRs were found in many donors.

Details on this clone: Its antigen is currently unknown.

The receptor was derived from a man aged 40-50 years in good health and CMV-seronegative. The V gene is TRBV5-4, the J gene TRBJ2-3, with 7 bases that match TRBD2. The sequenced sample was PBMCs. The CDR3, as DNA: TGTGCCAGCAGACCAGCGGGACTCGCTATGGCCACAGATACGCAGTATTTT. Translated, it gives CASRPAGLAMATDTQYF. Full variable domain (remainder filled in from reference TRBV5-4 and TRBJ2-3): ETGVTQSPTHLIKTRGQQVTLRCSSQSGHNTVSWYQQALGQGPQFIFQYYREEENGRGNFPPRFSGLQFPNYSSELNVNALELDDSALYLCASRPAGLAMATDTQYFGPGTRLTVL.